A single TCR beta chain is shown here with its context. This clone showed up just a few times. Its antigen target is currently unknown. Base qualities are not recorded, but no much larger clone differs from it by a single base. Before genomic DNA extraction, conventional CD4+ T cells were purified from blood as CD25-low CD127-high cells. For repertoire analyses, the comparison group consisted of roughly 8 healthy control donors. Library creation used the immunoSEQ multiplex PCR assay. Rearranged TCR beta chain products were amplified from the genomic DNA of sorted T-cell subsets and were then sequenced. Under the source paper's analysis protocol: Shannon entropy and Simpson indices were used to measure the diversity of productive TCR beta rearrangements in each repertoire. To assess clonal expansion, the frequencies of the 100 most abundant productive TCR beta clonotypes were added up as a share of total reads. A self-reactivity index based on amino acid usage at CDR3beta positions 6 and 7 was applied to the TRB repertoires. Repertoire analyses used two-way ANOVA; flow cytometric analyses used Student t or Mann-Whitney tests. TCRdb took this table from immuneACCESS and kept in-frame rearrangements with V and J called. Such tables lack part of the clones; where checked against another copy, unresolved V genes explain under half of the gap, and the rest is unexplained. V and J calls and clone size follow that table, whereas D and trimming were derived from the DNA. In this sample the table shows approximately 35,000 clones, 70% to 80% of which occur a single time. Of the sample, about 3.4% is held by the ten largest clones.

The data were obtained in a study of regulatory and conventional T cells in RAG deficiency (dated by TCRdb to 2016 to 2017). At the level of the whole study: The study used high-throughput TCR beta sequencing to compare repertoire diversity and composition of Treg, conventional CD4+ and CD8+ T cells between RAG-deficient patients and healthy controls. Results and caveats for the whole study, not just this receptor: Sorted CD25-high CD127-low cells from Omenn syndrome patients may represent peripherally activated cells rather than bona fide Treg cells. Some T-cell subset analyses were not done for some subjects. Unique TCR beta sequences from Treg cells were around 100-fold fewer in Omenn syndrome and CID/AS patients than controls, versus around 9.1-fold for other subsets. All patient T-cell subsets had shorter CDR3 lengths; Omenn syndrome patients showed >80% Treg-Tconv repertoire overlap at nucleotide and amino acid level. Compared with control T-cell subpopulations, the RAG-deficient patients had markedly lower Shannon entropy and higher Simpson indices.

The sample was also reused in another study, on regulatory T cells. The second study, in turn, reports: For the multiplex PCR, 52 forward TRBV primers and 13 reverse TRBJ primers were used, and amplification bias was corrected with both assay-based and computational methods. Repertoires from patients had restricted unique TRB V-J pairs and skewed V and J gene usage, with the strongest effect in regulatory T cells. Between CD3G-deficient patients and healthy controls, the study compared T-cell receptor beta repertoires in sorted regulatory T cells, conventional CD4+ T cells and CD8+ T cells. Peripheral blood mononuclear cells were isolated by Ficoll density separation. Rearranged TRB loci were amplified from genomic DNA by multiplex PCR within the immunoSEQ assay. An Illumina HiSeq platform was used to sequence the TRB amplicons. Raw sequences were error-filtered and aligned to reference gene sequences by custom algorithms and were subsequently analyzed with the immunoSEQ online tools. Frequencies of productive and nonproductive TRB rearrangements were evaluated among both unique and total sequences. Groups were compared by t tests, Mann-Whitney tests or two-way ANOVA performed in Prism software.

This receptor was identified in a human donor in good health. Sample: CD4+ effector T cells sorted from blood.

The sequence in DNA is TGTGCCAGCAGTTTTTCGACTGGAAATTCACCCCTCCACTTT. It is translated as CASSFSTGNSPLHF. This chain is built from TRBV28 and TRBJ1-6, with no reliable assignment of the D segment. Based on the germline V gene, the CDR1 and CDR2 sequences are MDHEN and SYDVKM. The CDR3 runs 14 residues from the cysteine to the phenylalanine. Only the CDR3 part of the read is kept: 42 bases, read in frame from the first base. The junction carries 10 bases between V and J, which are trimmed by 3 bases and 7 bases respectively.